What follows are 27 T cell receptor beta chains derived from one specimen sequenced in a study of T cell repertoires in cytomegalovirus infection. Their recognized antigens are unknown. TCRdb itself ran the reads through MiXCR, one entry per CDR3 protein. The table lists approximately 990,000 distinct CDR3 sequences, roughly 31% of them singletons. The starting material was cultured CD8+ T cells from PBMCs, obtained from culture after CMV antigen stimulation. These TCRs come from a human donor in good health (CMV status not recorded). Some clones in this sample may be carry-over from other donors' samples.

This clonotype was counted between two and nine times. The CDR3: CASSPRSGSYNSPLHF. In nucleotides, the CDR3 is TGTGCCAGCAGTCCCCGCTCTGGAAGTTATAATTCACCCCTCCACTTT. The chain uses TRBV6-5 and TRBJ1-6, with D uncertain. In germline, CDR1 is MNHEY, CDR2 SVGAGI. This CDR3 is built from 16 residues. V was clipped by 5 bases and J by 4 bases, with 15 bases between them.

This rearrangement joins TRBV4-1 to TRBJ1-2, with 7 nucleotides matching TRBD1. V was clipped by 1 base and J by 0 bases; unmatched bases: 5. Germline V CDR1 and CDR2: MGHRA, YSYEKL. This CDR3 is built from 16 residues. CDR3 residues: CASSQGTGETNYGYTF. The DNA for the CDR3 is TGCGCCAGCAGCCAAGGCACAGGGGAAACTAACTATGGCTACACCTTC.

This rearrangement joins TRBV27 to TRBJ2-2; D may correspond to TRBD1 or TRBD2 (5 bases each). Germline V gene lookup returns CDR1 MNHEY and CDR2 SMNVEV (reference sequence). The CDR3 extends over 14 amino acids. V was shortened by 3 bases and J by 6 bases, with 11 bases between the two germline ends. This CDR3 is CASSFGTDSGELFF. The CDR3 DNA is TGTGCCAGCAGTTTCGGGACCGACTCCGGGGAGCTGTTTTTT.

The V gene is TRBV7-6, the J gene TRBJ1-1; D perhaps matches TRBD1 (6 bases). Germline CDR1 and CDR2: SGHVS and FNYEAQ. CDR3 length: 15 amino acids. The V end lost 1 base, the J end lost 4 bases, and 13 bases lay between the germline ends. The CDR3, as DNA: TGTGCCAGCAGCTTAGTTGGGGAGGGGGGCACTGAAGCTTTCTTT. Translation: CASSLVGEGGTEAFF. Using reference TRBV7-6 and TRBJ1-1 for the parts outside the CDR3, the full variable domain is GAGVSQSPRYKVTKRGQDVALRCDPISGHVSLYWYRQALGQGPEFLTYFNYEAQQDKSGLPNDRFSAERPEGSISTLTIQRTEQRDSAMYRCASSLVGEGGTEAFFGQGTRLTVV.

The CDR3 DNA reads TGTGCCAGCAGCTTGGGAGAGGGGCACGGCTACACCTTC. Encoded protein: CASSLGEGHGYTF. This chain connects TRBV7-4 to TRBJ1-2, with D possibly TRBD1 on 5 matching bases. Trimming left V 3 bases short and J 8 bases short, with 13 bases between. Germline V gene lookup returns CDR1 SGHVT and CDR2 SQSDAQ. This CDR3 spans 13 amino acids.

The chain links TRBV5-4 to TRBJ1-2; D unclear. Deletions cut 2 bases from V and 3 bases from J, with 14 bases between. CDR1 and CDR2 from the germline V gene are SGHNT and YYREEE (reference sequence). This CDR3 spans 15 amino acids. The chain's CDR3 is CASSLRRESYYGYTF. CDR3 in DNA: TGTGCCAGCAGCTTAAGGAGGGAGAGTTACTATGGCTACACCTTC.

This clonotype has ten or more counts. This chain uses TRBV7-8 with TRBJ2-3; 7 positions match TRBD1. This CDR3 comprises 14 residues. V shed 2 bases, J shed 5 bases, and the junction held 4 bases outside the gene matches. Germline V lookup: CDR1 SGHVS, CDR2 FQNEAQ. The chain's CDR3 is CASSLYQGEDTQYF. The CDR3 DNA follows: TGTGCCAGCAGCTTATACCAGGGGGAAGATACGCAGTATTTT.

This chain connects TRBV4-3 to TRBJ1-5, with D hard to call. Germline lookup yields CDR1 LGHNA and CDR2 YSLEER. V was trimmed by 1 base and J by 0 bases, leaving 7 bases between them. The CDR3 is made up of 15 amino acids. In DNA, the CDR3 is TGCGCCAGCAGCCAAGTGAGGGTTAGCAATCAGCCCCAGCATTTT. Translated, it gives CASSQVRVSNQPQHF.

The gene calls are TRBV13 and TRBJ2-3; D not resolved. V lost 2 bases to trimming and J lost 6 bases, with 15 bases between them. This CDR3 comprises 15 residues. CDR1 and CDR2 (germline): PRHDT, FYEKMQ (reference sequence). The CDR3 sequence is CASSLKKRLMDTQYF. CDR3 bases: TGTGCCAGCAGCTTAAAAAAGCGCCTGATGGATACGCAGTATTTT.

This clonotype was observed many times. Here the CDR3 reads CASSHRDRDPDTQYF. CDR3 nucleotide sequence: TGTGCCAGCAGCCACCGGGACAGGGATCCCGATACGCAGTATTTT. The gene calls are TRBV7-9 and TRBJ2-3; TRBD1 aligns across 9 bases. V lost 5 bases to trimming and J lost 6 bases; unmatched junction nucleotides: 9. The length of the CDR3 is 15 residues. Germline-derived CDR1 and CDR2 are SEHNR and FQNEAQ (reference sequence).

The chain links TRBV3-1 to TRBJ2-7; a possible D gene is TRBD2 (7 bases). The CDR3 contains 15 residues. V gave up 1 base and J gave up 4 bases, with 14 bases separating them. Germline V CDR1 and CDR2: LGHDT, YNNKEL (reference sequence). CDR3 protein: CASSQVGGRPYEQYF. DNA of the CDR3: TGTGCCAGCAGCCAAGTGGGGGGGCGGCCTTACGAGCAGTACTTC.

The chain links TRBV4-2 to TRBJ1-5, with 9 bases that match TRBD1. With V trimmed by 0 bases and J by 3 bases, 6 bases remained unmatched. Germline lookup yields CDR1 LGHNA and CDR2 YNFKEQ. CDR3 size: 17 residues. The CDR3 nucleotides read TGTGCCAGCAGCCAAGATCCAACAGGGGGCATCAATCAGCCCCAGCATTTT. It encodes CASSQDPTGGINQPQHF.

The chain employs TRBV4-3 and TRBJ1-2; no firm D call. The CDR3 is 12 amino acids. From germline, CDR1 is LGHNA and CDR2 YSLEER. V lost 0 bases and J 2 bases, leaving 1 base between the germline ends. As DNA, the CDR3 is TGCGCCAGCAGCCAAGAGAACTATGGCTACACCTTC. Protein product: CASSQENYGYTF.

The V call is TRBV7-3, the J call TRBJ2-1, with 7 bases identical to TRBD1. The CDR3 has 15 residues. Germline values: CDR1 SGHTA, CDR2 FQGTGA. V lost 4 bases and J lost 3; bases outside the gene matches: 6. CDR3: CASSSRDRLYNEQFF. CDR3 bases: TGTGCCAGCAGCTCCCGGGACAGACTCTACAATGAGCAGTTCTTC.

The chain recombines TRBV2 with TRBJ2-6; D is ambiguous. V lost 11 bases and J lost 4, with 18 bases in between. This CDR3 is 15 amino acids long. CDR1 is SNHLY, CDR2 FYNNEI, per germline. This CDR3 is CAGDNEERGANVLTF. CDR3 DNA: TGTGCCGGCGACAACGAGGAGAGGGGGGCCAACGTCCTGACTTTC.

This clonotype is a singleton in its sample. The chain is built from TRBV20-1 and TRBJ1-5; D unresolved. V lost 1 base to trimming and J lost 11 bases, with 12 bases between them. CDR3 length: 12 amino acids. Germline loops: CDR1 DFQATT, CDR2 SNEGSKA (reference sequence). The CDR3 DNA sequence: TGCAGTGCTAGAGTACGAGACCTGACCCAGCATTTT. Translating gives CSARVRDLTQHF.

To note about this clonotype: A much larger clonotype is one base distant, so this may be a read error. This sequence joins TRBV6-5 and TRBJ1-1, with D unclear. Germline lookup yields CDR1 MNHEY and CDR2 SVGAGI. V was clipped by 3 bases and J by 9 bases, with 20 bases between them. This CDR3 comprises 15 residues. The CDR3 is CASSYEGDLDTKAFF. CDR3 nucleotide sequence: TGTGCCAGCAGTTATGAGGGAGATTTGGATACTAAAGCTTTCTTT.

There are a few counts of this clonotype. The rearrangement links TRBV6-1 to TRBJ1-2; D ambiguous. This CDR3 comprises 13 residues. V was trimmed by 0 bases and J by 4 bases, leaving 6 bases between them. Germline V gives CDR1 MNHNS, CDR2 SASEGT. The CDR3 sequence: CASSEAGVYGYTF. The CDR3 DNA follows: TGTGCCAGCAGTGAAGCGGGAGTCTATGGCTACACCTTC.

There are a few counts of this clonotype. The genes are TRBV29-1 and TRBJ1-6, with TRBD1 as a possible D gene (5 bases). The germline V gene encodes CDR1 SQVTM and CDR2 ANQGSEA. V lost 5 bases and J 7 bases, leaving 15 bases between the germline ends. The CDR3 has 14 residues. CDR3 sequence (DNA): TGCAGCGTTTTAAGTTCAGGGTGGAATTCACCCCTCCACTTT. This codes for CSVLSSGWNSPLHF.

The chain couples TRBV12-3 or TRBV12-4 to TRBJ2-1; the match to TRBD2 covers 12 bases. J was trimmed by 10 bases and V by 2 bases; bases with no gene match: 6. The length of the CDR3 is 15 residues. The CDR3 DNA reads TGTGCCAGCAGTTTAAGGGCTAGCGGGGGGGACGAGCAGTTCTTC. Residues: CASSLRASGGDEQFF.

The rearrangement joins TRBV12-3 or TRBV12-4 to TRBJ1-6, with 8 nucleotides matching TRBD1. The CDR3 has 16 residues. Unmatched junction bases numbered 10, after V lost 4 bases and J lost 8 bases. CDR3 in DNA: TGTGCCAGCAGTTCGGACAGGGAGGGGAGATATTCACCCCTCCACTTT. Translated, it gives CASSSDREGRYSPLHF.

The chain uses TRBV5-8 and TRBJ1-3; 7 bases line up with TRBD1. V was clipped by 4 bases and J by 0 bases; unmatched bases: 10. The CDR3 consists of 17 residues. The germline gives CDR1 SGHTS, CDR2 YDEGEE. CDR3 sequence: CASSLPDRPSSGNTIYF. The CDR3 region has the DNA TGTGCCAGCAGCCTACCGGACAGGCCGAGCTCTGGAAACACCATATATTTT.

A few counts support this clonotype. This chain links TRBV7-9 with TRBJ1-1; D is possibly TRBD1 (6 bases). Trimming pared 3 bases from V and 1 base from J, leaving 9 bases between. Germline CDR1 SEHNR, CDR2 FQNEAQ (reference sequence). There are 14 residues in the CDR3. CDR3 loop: CASSFTTGNTEAFF. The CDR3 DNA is TGTGCCAGCAGCTTCACGACAGGGAACACTGAAGCTTTCTTT.

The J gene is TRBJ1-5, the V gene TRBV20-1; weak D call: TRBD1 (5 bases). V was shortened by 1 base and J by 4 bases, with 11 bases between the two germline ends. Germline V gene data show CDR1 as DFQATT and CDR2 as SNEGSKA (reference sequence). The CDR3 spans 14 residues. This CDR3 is CSARGGRANQPQHF. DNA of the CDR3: TGCAGTGCTAGAGGGGGACGAGCAAATCAGCCCCAGCATTTT.

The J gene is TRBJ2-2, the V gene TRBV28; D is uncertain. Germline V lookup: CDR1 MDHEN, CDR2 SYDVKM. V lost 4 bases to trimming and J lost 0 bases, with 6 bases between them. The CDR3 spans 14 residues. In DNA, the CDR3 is TGTGCCAGCAGTTCCCAGACGAACACCGGGGAGCTGTTTTTT. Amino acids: CASSSQTNTGELFF.

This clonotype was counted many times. In DNA form, the CDR3 reads TGTGCCAGCAGCCCACACATTACCTATGGCTACACCTTC. It yields the protein CASSPHITYGYTF. The chain carries TRBV7-9 and TRBJ1-2, with D uncertain. This CDR3 region has 13 residues. V gave up 5 bases and J gave up 4 bases, with 11 bases separating them. The germline V gene encodes CDR1 SEHNR and CDR2 FQNEAQ (reference sequence).

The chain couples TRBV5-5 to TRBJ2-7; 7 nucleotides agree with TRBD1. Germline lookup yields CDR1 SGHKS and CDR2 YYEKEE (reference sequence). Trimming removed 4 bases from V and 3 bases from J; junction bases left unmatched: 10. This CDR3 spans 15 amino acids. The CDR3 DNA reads TGTGCCAGCAGCCTGGACAGGAGATTCCTCTACGAGCAGTACTTC. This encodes CASSLDRRFLYEQYF.